This TCR beta chain was recovered during a study of T cell repertoires in cytomegalovirus infection. As for the study in general: CMV infection plus the matching HLA type was flagged by public TCR beta signatures. Study outcomes and limitations: Identification of carriers of CMV plus the relevant HLA was achieved through cumulative public TCR beta family frequency. The study found HLA-C-restricted CMV-specific TCR beta clonotypes dominating the ex vivo response.

MiXCR, applied by TCRdb to the reads, yields one record per CDR3 protein. The sample has some 920,000 distinct CDR3 sequences, approximately 31% seen once. As to this clonotype: Its antigen is as yet unknown.

The CDR3 totals 17 residues. Germline V gene lookup returns CDR1 MNHEY and CDR2 SVGEGT. Germline trimming cut 0 bases from V and 2 bases from J; bases unmatched to any gene: 6. The TCR comes from a human donor in good health (CMV status not recorded). Some clones in this sample may be carry-over from other donors' samples. The sample consisted of cultured CD8+ T cells from PBMCs, taken from culture after CMV antigen stimulation. The rearrangement joins TRBV6-2 or TRBV6-3 to TRBJ2-2; 7 nucleotides align to TRBD1. In nucleotides, the CDR3 is TGTGCCAGCAGTTACTCCGCCGGGACAGTCAACACCGGGGAGCTGTTTTTT. Translating it yields CASSYSAGTVNTGELFF.